Each of the 18 T cell receptor beta chains below was sequenced from the same sample in a study of CD4 T cell repertoires in COVID-19. Using immunoSEQ multiplex PCR, the repertoire was profiled, and TCRdb retains in-frame clones only, with some absent. The data contain 60,000 to 90,000 clones, roughly 85% of them seen just once; the ten biggest clones take up around 0.58%. The sample here was CD4+ T cells from peripheral blood, taken after recovery from COVID-19. The receptor set was obtained from a human donor who had COVID-19.

The rearrangement joins TRBV4-2 to TRBJ2-3; 11 nucleotides agree with TRBD2. CDR1 LGHNA and CDR2 YNFKEQ come from the germline V gene. The CDR3 loop spans 16 amino acids. Trimming took 3 bases from V and 3 from J; bases not matched to a gene: 5. The CDR3 here is CASSQGGLADTDTQYF. CDR3 DNA sequence: TGTGCCAGCAGCCAGGGGGGACTAGCGGATACAGATACGCAGTATTTT.

The chain combines TRBV2 with TRBJ1-4; unclear D gene. CDR1 is SNHLY and CDR2 is FYNNEI in the germline V gene. Trimming took off 4 bases at V and 7 bases at J, with 10 bases between the two ends. The CDR3 consists of 13 residues. In DNA, the CDR3 is TGTGCCAGCAGTGTTGGGTTGGTTGAAAAACTGTTTTTT. This codes for CASSVGLVEKLFF.

V usage is TRBV2 and J usage is TRBJ1-3; 10 bases are shared with TRBD1. The CDR3 length is 17 residues. With 6 bases clipped from V and 0 bases from J, the junction kept 8 bases outside the gene matches. Germline lookup yields CDR1 SNHLY and CDR2 FYNNEI. CDR3 DNA: TGTGCCAGCAGCGACGGACAGGGGGGAGGCTCTGGAAACACCATATATTTT. Translated: CASSDGQGGGSGNTIYF.

This clone has only one observation. The rearrangement links TRBV7-8 to TRBJ1-5; 7 bases match TRBD1. Trimming at V came to 2 bases and at J to 0 bases, leaving 4 bases not matched to a gene. The germline V gene has CDR1 SGHVS and CDR2 FQNEAQ. CDR3 length: 16 amino acids. The CDR3 DNA sequence: TGTGCCAGCAGCTTACGGGACAGAGATAGCAATCAGCCCCAGCATTTT. It translates to CASSLRDRDSNQPQHF. The whole variable domain, filled in from reference TRBV7-8 and TRBJ1-5, reads GAGVSQSPRYKVAKRGQDVALRCDPISGHVSLFWYQQALGQGPEFLTYFQNEAQLDKSGLPSDRFFAERPEGSVSTLKIQRTQQEDSAVYLCASSLRDRDSNQPQHFGDGTRLSIL.

The gene calls are TRBV7-2 and TRBJ1-2, with 11 bases that match TRBD1. With 7 bases clipped from V and 8 bases from J, the junction kept 12 bases outside the gene matches. The length of the CDR3 is 15 residues. CDR1 is SGHTA and CDR2 is FQGNSA in the germline V gene. The CDR3, as DNA: TGTGCCAGCATGCCAGGACAGGGGGCAGGAAGAGGCTACACCTTC. It specifies CASMPGQGAGRGYTF.

The chain employs TRBV27 and TRBJ2-5, with a tentative D call TRBD2 (6 bases). The V end lost 3 bases, the J end lost 9 bases, and 17 bases lay between the germline ends. The CDR3 is made up of 14 amino acids. CDR1 is MNHEY, CDR2 SMNVEV, per germline (reference sequence). Here the CDR3 reads CASSFSLRSGAQYF. CDR3 DNA sequence: TGTGCCAGCAGTTTTTCACTTCGGTCGGGGGCCCAGTACTTC.

V is TRBV5-1 and J is TRBJ2-5; 8 bases agree with TRBD2. CDR3 length: 15 residues. CDR1 SGHRS and CDR2 YFSETQ come from the germline V gene. With 1 base clipped from V and 2 bases from J, the junction kept 4 bases outside the gene matches. The CDR3 DNA sequence: TGCGCCAGCAGCTTGATCGGGGGGGCACAAGAGACCCAGTACTTC. As protein: CASSLIGGAQETQYF.

The chain has TRBV18 and TRBJ2-5; D ambiguous. The V end lost 5 bases, the J end lost 2 bases, and 18 bases lay between the germline ends. The CDR3 has 16 amino acids. Germline loops: CDR1 KGHSH, CDR2 LQKENI. Here the CDR3 DNA reads TGTGCCAGCTCAGCGCAAGGTGTGGGGTCACAAGAGACCCAGTACTTC. Its protein is CASSAQGVGSQETQYF.

The sample holds a few counts of this clone. V and J are TRBV18 and TRBJ1-2; possibly TRBD1 for D (6 bases). Germline V CDR1 and CDR2: KGHSH, LQKENI. This CDR3 is 14 amino acids long. V gave up 3 bases and J gave up 9 bases, with 17 bases separating them. The CDR3 bases are TGTGCCAGCTCACCTGTTGACAGGTTACGACGCTACACCTTC. Protein product: CASSPVDRLRRYTF.

This clone is medium-sized by share. J is TRBJ1-5 and V is TRBV19; D is perhaps TRBD1 (6 bases). This CDR3 is built from 15 residues. V dropped 5 bases and J dropped 2 bases, with 13 bases sitting between them. The germline V gene encodes CDR1 LNHDA and CDR2 SQIVND (reference sequence). This chain's CDR3 is CASSGGQGGNQPQHF. The DNA for the CDR3 is TGTGCCAGTAGTGGGGGACAAGGGGGCAATCAGCCCCAGCATTTT.

The CDR3 loop is CASAIQGEREKLFF. The CDR3 DNA reads TGTGCCAGTGCGATACAGGGGGAGAGAGAAAAACTGTTTTTT. V and J are TRBV4-2 and TRBJ1-4; 8 positions match TRBD1. The length of the CDR3 is 14 residues. Germline CDR1 reads LGHNA; CDR2 reads YNFKEQ. After removal of 9 bases from V and 8 bases from J, the junction contained 11 bases not matched to a gene.

This rearrangement joins TRBV6-5 to TRBJ2-1, with D possibly being TRBD2 (5 bases). The V gene lost 0 bases and the J gene lost 8 bases, with 14 bases spanning the gap. Germline CDR1 is MNHEY and CDR2 is SVGAGI. The CDR3 length is 15 residues. CDR3 residues: CASSYSWTQRDEQFF. Here the CDR3 DNA reads TGTGCCAGCAGTTACTCGTGGACGCAGAGGGATGAGCAGTTCTTC.

V gene TRBV30 combines with J gene TRBJ2-7, with 7 bases lining up with TRBD2. The CDR3 is 13 amino acids. With 4 bases clipped from V and 6 bases from J, the junction kept 9 bases outside the gene matches. Germline CDR1 reads GTSNPN; CDR2 reads SVGIG (reference sequence). The CDR3 DNA is TGTGCCTGGAATGGGGGGGGAAGAGGCGAGCAGTACTTC. Amino acid sequence: CAWNGGGRGEQYF.

J is TRBJ2-1 and V is TRBV19, with D possibly TRBD2 on 6 matching bases. Trimming shortened V by 3 bases and J by 8 bases, and 20 bases separated the two germline ends. CDR3 length: 16 residues. The germline V gene has CDR1 LNHDA and CDR2 SQIVND (reference sequence). The DNA of the CDR3 is TGTGCCAGTAGTATTACCGGGACTGGGACCTGGGATGAGCAGTTCTTC. It translates to CASSITGTGTWDEQFF.

The V and J genes are TRBV5-6 and TRBJ1-4; D gene uncertain. The CDR3 spans 13 residues. Deletions cut 0 bases from V and 8 bases from J, with 8 bases between. The V gene's germline CDR1 is SGHDT and CDR2 YYEEEE. This CDR3 is CASSLGVGEKLFF. In nucleotides, the CDR3 is TGTGCCAGCAGCTTGGGAGTTGGGGAAAAACTGTTTTTT.

This clone was detected a few times. V usage is TRBV6-6 and J usage is TRBJ1-2; D not resolved. V lost 0 bases, J lost 6 bases, and 5 bases lay in between. Germline loops: CDR1 MNHNY, CDR2 SVGAGI (reference sequence). CDR3 length: 12 residues. The CDR3 is CASSYSLDGYTF. CDR3 coding DNA: TGTGCCAGCAGTTACTCGTTGGATGGCTACACCTTC.

The chain recombines TRBV3-1 (or the pseudogene TRBV3-2) with TRBJ2-1; 14 bases align to TRBD2. The CDR3 loop spans 15 amino acids. Germline V CDR1 and CDR2: LGHDT, YNNKEL (reference sequence). V lost 1 base, J lost 7 bases, and 0 bases stayed unmatched. CDR3 region: CASSQGLAGGNEQFF. CDR3 DNA: TGTGCCAGCAGCCAAGGACTAGCGGGAGGGAATGAGCAGTTCTTC.

This clone has only one observation. V is TRBV7-2 and J is TRBJ2-5; D not resolved. The CDR3 runs to 11 residues. V lost 2 bases, J lost 3 bases, and 1 base lay in between. In germline, CDR1 is SGHTA, CDR2 FQGNSA. CDR3 loop: CASSLKETQYF. DNA for the CDR3: TGTGCCAGCAGCTTAAAAGAGACCCAGTACTTC. Variable domain in full (rest from reference TRBV7-2 and TRBJ2-5): GAGVSQSPSNKVTEKGKDVELRCDPISGHTALYWYRQSLGQGLEFLIYFQGNSAPDKSGLPSDRFSAERTGGSVSTLTIQRTQQEDSAVYLCASSLKETQYFGPGTRLLVL.